Below, one T cell receptor (beta chain) is given with its context. This sample stems from a study of blood T cell repertoires in COVID-19. Study-wide background: Spain, Italy and the United States supplied samples that represented acute and convalescent COVID-19. Sources were T cells, B-cell-depleted T cells, or PBMCs; the material itself was cDNA or gDNA.

In the source study's methods: Using reference gene primer amplification, nucleated cell counts were estimated. Profiled with immunoSEQ multiplex PCR; TCRdb holds only in-frame clones, not every one. That table furnishes V, J and clone size, whereas the DNA furnished D and trimming. The sample yields fewer than 300,000 clones, 83% seen once. The source of this sequence is a woman aged 45-65 years who had recovered from COVID-19. The sequencing sample was made of peripheral blood.

The CDR3 DNA sequence: TGTGCCAGCAGTGAAATCGCGATTCGGGATTCACCCCTCCACTTT. The encoded protein is CASSEIAIRDSPLHF. The chain combines TRBV6-4 with TRBJ1-6; no clear D gene. Per germline, CDR1 MRHNA and CDR2 SNTAGT. V lost 3 bases and J lost 8, with 14 bases in between. The CDR3 covers 15 residues.